The 9 T cell receptor beta chains below all came from one sample that was sequenced in a study of T cells after yellow fever vaccination. TCRdb called the 5' RACE reads again in MiXCR, with one record for every CDR3 protein. Among a few hundred thousand distinct CDR3 sequences listed, around 8.6% were seen once. Sample: CD4+ T cells sorted from PBMCs, taken 5 days after the yellow fever booster vaccination. These receptors all come from a man aged 18 to 35 who received the YFV17D yellow fever vaccine.

The chain joins TRBV5-1 to TRBJ2-7; D is undetermined. CDR1 is SGHRS and CDR2 is YFSETQ in the germline V gene. The CDR3 consists of 15 residues. Trimming cost V 0 bases and J 3 bases, with 13 bases left between them. In nucleotides, the CDR3 is TGCGCCAGCAGCTTGGCCGGGCCCCCCGGCTACGAGCAGTACTTC. It codes for CASSLAGPPGYEQYF.

V is TRBV5-1 and J is TRBJ2-3; TRBD2 agrees at 11 bases. V dropped 0 bases and J dropped 6; count of bases not matched to a gene: 3. The CDR3 contains 15 residues. Germline V gives CDR1 SGHRS, CDR2 YFSETQ. The CDR3 is CASSLAPSGGDTQYF. The CDR3 bases are TGCGCCAGCAGCTTGGCGCCTAGCGGGGGGGATACGCAGTATTTT.

This clonotype was seen only a few times. The V and J genes are TRBV5-5 and TRBJ2-5; TRBD2 agrees at 11 bases. Germline V gene lookup returns CDR1 SGHKS and CDR2 YYEKEE (reference sequence). This CDR3 has 15 amino acids. With 4 bases clipped from V and 5 bases from J, the junction kept 7 bases outside the gene matches. CDR3 amino acids: CASSISGGAFETQYF. Here the CDR3 DNA reads TGTGCCAGCAGCATTAGCGGGGGGGCGTTTGAGACCCAGTACTTC.

This chain links TRBV5-6 with TRBJ2-3, with D tentatively TRBD1 (5 bases). V was clipped by 2 bases and J by 1 base, with 8 bases between them. CDR1 is SGHDT and CDR2 is YYEEEE in the germline V gene. This CDR3 has 14 amino acids. CDR3 loop: CASSFTGRTDTQYF. Written as DNA, the CDR3 is TGTGCCAGCAGCTTCACAGGACGCACAGATACGCAGTATTTT.

This clonotype was counted many times. The rearrangement uses TRBV2 and TRBJ1-6, with unresolved D. The CDR3 covers 12 residues. The ends were cut back, 11 bases at V and 5 bases at J, with 10 bases in the middle. Germline CDR1 is SNHLY and CDR2 is FYNNEI. The CDR3 DNA reads TGTGCCGGTCAGACGGATAATTCACCCCTCCACTTT. This encodes CAGQTDNSPLHF.

This clonotype occurred a few times. The V call is TRBV28, the J call TRBJ1-1; 7 nucleotides agree with TRBD1. The junction had 9 bases not matched to a gene; V was cut back by 3 bases and J by 11 bases. The CDR3 covers 13 residues. Germline-derived CDR1 and CDR2 are MDHEN and SYDVKM. CDR3 coding DNA: TGTGCCAGCAGTTTCAGAGACAGGGTGCGTGCTTTCTTT. The encoded protein is CASSFRDRVRAFF.

This clonotype has a count of ten or more. The chain joins TRBV5-1 to TRBJ1-4; 7 bases fit TRBD1. CDR3 length equals 14 residues. The V and J ends lost 0 bases and 8 bases, in that order; junction bases with no gene match: 4. Per the germline V gene, CDR1 is SGHRS and CDR2 is YFSETQ. The DNA of the CDR3 is TGCGCCAGCAGCTTGGAGGGGGCGCGGGAAAAACTGTTTTTT. Residues: CASSLEGAREKLFF.

This chain connects TRBV7-2 to TRBJ1-2; D is undetermined. Trimming cost V 5 bases and J 2 bases, with 12 bases left between them. The CDR3 is made up of 14 amino acids. Germline V gene sequence: CDR1 SGHTA, CDR2 FQGNSA. The DNA of the CDR3 is TGTGCCAGCAGCACCCGAGAGGGAAACTATGGCTACACCTTC. It specifies CASSTREGNYGYTF.

The chain carries TRBV10-3 and TRBJ2-6; D gene unclear. There are 14 residues in the CDR3. The V end lost 4 bases, the J end lost 2 bases, and 6 bases lay between the germline ends. Germline values: CDR1 ENHRY, CDR2 SYGVKD. CDR3 sequence reads: CAISAQAGANVLTF. As DNA, the CDR3 is TGTGCCATCAGTGCACAAGCTGGGGCCAACGTCCTGACTTTC.